This TCR beta chain was sequenced for a study of CD8+ T cells in alopecia areata. Study summary: The protocol delivered tofacitinib for 6 to 18 months, then withdrew it for 6 months.

This clone was seen a handful of times. Its antigen remains unidentified. CDR3 length: 12 amino acids. Trimming pared 3 bases from V and 5 bases from J, leaving 5 bases between. CDR1 and CDR2 from the germline V gene are LNHDA and SQIVND (reference sequence). RNA extraction was followed by reverse transcription into cDNA, which acted as the sequencing template. TCRdb's copy holds only in-frame clones and misses some; the assay was immunoSEQ multiplex PCR. The sample holds about 270,000 clones, around three fifths seen once. Overall study results and limits: Patients showed less clear TCR sequence sharing than mice, possibly partly because of HLA diversity. Expanded CD8+ clones among the top 100, as well as scalp clonality, were significantly decreased by tofacitinib. Whether baseline CD8+ expansion is linked to response remains uncertain, given a single nonresponder.

Documented treatment: oral pan-JAK inhibitor, 5-10 mg twice daily. The chain uses TRBV19 and TRBJ1-5; D gene ambiguous. The source was CD4+ T cells sorted from blood, collected around week 54, from a patient treated with tofacitinib. The TCR sequence derives from a human donor with alopecia areata. Here the CDR3 reads CASSITDQPQHF. CDR3 DNA sequence: TGTGCCAGTAGTATTACTGATCAGCCCCAGCATTTT.